This T cell receptor (beta chain) was found in a study of T-cell reconstitution after alpha-beta-depleted transplantation in children. This clonotype was detected only a few times. Trimming took 1 base from V and 4 from J, leaving 11 bases between them. Looked up from germline, CDR1 is SGHTA and CDR2 is FQGNSA. The CDR3 consists of 15 residues. Construction of the TCRbeta library involved unique molecular identifiers. TCRdb reanalysed the PCR reads using MiXCR and keeps one entry per CDR3 protein. Of 150,000 to 200,000 distinct CDR3 sequences listed, less than 8% were seen once; the top ten hold about 3%.

Sequenced material: PBMCs from the stem cell graft donor, taken from the stem cell graft. This receptor was obtained from a human donor who donated a stem cell graft to a child with Wiskott-Aldrich syndrome. The chain links TRBV7-2 to TRBJ1-5; D is unclear. The DNA for the CDR3 is TGTGCCAGCAGCTTAGATGGAGGGCAGAATCAGCCCCAGCATTTT. It specifies CASSLDGGQNQPQHF.